This record covers a single T cell receptor (beta chain). Its antigen is still unknown. The sample belongs to a study of shared clonotypes between healthy human individuals. Study results and limitations: Memory subsets had estimated richness that was generally smaller than that of naive subsets.

This CDR3 is built from 17 residues. V dropped 0 bases and J dropped 4 bases, with 18 bases sitting between them. Germline values: CDR1 SGHNT, CDR2 YENEEA. CD45RO-negative, CCR7-selected cells formed the naive CD8 fraction, which excluded terminally differentiated effector memory CD45RA+ cells. The donor cohort consisted entirely of Caucasian adults residing in Nashville, Tennessee. Sequencing was at deep level. Evenly divided among several immunoSEQ plates was the genomic DNA of each subset. Here immunoSEQ multiplex PCR was the method, and the copy in TCRdb shows in-frame clones only, minus some. The sample yields some 2 million clones, approximately 95% seen once.

The chain employs TRBV11-3 and TRBJ2-5; TRBD2 is a possible D gene (6 bases). Sequences were obtained from naive CD8+ T cells sorted from blood. The clonotype was recovered from a man between 18 and 35 years old in good health. For the CDR3, the DNA is TGTGCCAGCAGCTTAGACCCCCCCGGGGGAGTTTCAGAGACCCAGTACTTC. Translated: CASSLDPPGGVSETQYF.